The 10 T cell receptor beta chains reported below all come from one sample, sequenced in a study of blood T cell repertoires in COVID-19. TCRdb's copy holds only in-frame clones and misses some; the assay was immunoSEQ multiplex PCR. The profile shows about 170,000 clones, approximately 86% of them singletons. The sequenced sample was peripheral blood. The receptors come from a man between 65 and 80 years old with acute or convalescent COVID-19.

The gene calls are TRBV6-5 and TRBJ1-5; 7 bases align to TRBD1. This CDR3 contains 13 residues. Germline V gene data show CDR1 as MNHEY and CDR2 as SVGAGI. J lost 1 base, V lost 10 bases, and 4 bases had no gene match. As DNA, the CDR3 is TGTGCCACCACACAGGGGAGCAATCAGCCCCAGCATTTT. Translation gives CATTQGSNQPQHF.

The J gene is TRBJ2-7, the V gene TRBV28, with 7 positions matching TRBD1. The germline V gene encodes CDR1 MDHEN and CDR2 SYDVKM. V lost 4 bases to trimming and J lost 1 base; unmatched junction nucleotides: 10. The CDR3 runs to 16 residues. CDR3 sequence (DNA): TGTGCCAGCAGTTCCCCCTGGACAGGTGCATCCTACGAGCAGTACTTC. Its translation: CASSSPWTGASYEQYF.

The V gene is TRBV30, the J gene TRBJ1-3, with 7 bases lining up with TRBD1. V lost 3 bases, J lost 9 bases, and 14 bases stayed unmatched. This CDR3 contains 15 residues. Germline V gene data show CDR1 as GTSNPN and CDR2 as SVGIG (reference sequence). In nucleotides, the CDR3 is TGTGCCTGGAGCCCTCAGGGGGGTGTCAGGGGCACCATATATTTT. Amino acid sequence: CAWSPQGGVRGTIYF.

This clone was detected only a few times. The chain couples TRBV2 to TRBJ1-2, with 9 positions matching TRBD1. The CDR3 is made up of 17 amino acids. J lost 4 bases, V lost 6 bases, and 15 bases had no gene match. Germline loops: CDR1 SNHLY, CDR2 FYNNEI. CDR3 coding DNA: TGTGCCAGCAGCCCTTCCGGGACAGGGATCAGTGGCTATGGCTACACCTTC. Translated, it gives CASSPSGTGISGYGYTF.

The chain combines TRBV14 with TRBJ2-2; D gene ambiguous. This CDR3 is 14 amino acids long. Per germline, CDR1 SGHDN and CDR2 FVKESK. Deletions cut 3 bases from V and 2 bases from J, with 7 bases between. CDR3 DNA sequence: TGTGCCAGCAGCCATAGCAGAAACACCGGGGAGCTGTTTTTT. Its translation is CASSHSRNTGELFF.

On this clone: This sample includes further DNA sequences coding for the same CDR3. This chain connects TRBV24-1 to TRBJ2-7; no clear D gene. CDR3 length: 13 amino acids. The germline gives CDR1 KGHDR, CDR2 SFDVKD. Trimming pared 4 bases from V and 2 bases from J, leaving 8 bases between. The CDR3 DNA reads TGTGCCACCAGTGACCCCACTACCTACGAGCAGTACTTC. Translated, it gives CATSDPTTYEQYF.

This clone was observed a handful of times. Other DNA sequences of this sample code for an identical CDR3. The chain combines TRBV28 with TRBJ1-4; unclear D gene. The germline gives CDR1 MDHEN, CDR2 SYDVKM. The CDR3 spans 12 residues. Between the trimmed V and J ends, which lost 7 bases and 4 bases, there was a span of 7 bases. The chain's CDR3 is CASTGSNEKLFF. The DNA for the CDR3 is TGTGCCAGCACTGGCAGTAATGAAAAACTGTTTTTT.

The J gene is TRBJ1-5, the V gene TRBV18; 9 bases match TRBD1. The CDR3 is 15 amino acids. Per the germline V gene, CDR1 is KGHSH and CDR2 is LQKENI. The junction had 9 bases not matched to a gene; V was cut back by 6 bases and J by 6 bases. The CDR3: CASSPTGGEAQPQHF. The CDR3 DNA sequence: TGTGCCAGCTCCCCCACAGGGGGCGAGGCTCAGCCCCAGCATTTT.

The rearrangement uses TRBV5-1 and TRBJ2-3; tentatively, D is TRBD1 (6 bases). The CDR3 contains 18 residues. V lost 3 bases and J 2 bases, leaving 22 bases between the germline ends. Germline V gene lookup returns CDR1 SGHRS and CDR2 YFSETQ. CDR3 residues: CASSSSPTTGLLTDTQYF. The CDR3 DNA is TGCGCCAGCAGCTCGAGCCCCACGACAGGCCTACTCACAGATACGCAGTATTTT.

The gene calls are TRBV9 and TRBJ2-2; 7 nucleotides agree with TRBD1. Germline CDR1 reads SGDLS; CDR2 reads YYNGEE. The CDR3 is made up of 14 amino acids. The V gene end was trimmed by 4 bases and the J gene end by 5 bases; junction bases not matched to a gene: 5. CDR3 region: CASSPRQGTGELFF. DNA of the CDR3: TGTGCCAGCAGCCCCCGACAGGGTACCGGGGAGCTGTTTTTT.